This TCR beta chain stems from a study of blood T cell repertoires in COVID-19. Overall study: In each case, the material was cDNA or gDNA derived from T cells, B-cell-depleted T cells, or PBMCs.

Residents of about two dozen US areas, aged roughly 18 to 89 years, made up the participants. Germline V gives CDR1 MNHEY, CDR2 SMNVEV (reference sequence). Trimming removed 4 bases from V and 3 bases from J; junction bases left unmatched: 5. The CDR3 runs 14 residues. Authors' processing steps: By means of reference gene primer amplification, nucleated cell counts were estimated. Clones were sequenced by immunoSEQ multiplex PCR, and TCRdb holds only the in-frame ones, with some missing. Clone size and the V and J calls come from that table; the DNA yielded D and trimming. The sample yields under 300,000 clones, roughly 80% seen once.

This sequence was found in a man aged 45-65 years who had recovered from COVID-19. The rearrangement links TRBV27 to TRBJ2-7; 8 bases are a match to TRBD2. Sequences were obtained from PBMCs or T cells enriched from blood (not recorded which). CDR3 coding DNA: TGTGCCAGCAGTTCGGGGCTAGCGGGCTACGAGCAGTACTTC. Its translation: CASSSGLAGYEQYF.